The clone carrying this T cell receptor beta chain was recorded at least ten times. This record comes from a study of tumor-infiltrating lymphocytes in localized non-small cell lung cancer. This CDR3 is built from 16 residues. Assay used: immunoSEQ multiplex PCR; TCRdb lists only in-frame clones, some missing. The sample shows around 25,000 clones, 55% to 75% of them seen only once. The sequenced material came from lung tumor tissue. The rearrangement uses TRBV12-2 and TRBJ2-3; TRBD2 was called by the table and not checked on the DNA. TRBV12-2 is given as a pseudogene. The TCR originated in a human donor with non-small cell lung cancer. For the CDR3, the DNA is TGTGCAAGTCGCTTATGGACTAGCGGTAGCACAGATACGCAGTATTTT. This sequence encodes CASRLWTSGSTDTQYF.